These 5 T cell receptor beta chains were sequenced from one sample in a study of Ad26.COV2.S vaccination and SARS-CoV-2 variants. Assay: immunoSEQ multiplex PCR; the TCRdb copy retains only in-frame clones and omits some. This sample has about 680,000 clones, with about 90% found just once. Treatment specified: 15 to 20 received Ad26.COV2.S at low or high dose, single or two shots; about 5 received placebo; per-sample allocation not given. Day 63 following the first vaccine or placebo injection was when the samples were taken. Sequenced material: peripheral blood, taken in a trial of Ad26.COV2.S vaccine versus placebo. The receptors here all came from a person between 18 and 65 years old who received the Ad26.COV2.S COVID-19 vaccine or a placebo.

The chain employs TRBV6-2 or TRBV6-3 and TRBJ2-7; 13 nucleotides line up with TRBD2. Losses at the gene ends were 6 bases for V and 2 bases for J; bases not matched to a gene: 10. The germline V gene encodes CDR1 MNHEY and CDR2 SVGEGT. The CDR3 spans 17 residues. This chain's CDR3 is CASSSGTSGKYAYEQYF. CDR3 bases: TGTGCCAGCAGCTCCGGGACTAGCGGGAAATACGCCTACGAGCAGTACTTC.

J is TRBJ2-6 and V is TRBV6-1, with 7 bases identical to TRBD1. The CDR3 runs 16 residues. The J segment lost 4 bases and the V segment lost 4 bases, leaving 7 bases of the junction unmatched. Germline V gives CDR1 MNHNS, CDR2 SASEGT. The CDR3 DNA sequence: TGTGCCAGCAGTGCCCCGACAGGGAACGGGGCCAACGTCCTGACTTTC. Its translation is CASSAPTGNGANVLTF.

The chain carries TRBV24-1 and TRBJ1-5; D not resolved. CDR1 and CDR2 (germline): KGHDR, SFDVKD. The CDR3 length is 14 residues. The V and J ends lost 5 bases and 5 bases respectively, with 12 bases between them. The CDR3 loop is CATSAETYDQPQHF. The CDR3 nucleotides read TGTGCCACCAGTGCCGAGACATACGATCAGCCCCAGCATTTT.

Details on this clone: The sample holds other DNA sequences that translate to the same CDR3. The chain carries TRBV19 and TRBJ2-5; 10 bases align to TRBD2. V dropped 2 bases and J dropped 3; count of bases not matched to a gene: 3. Per germline, CDR1 LNHDA and CDR2 SQIVND (reference sequence). CDR3 size: 15 residues. The CDR3 nucleotides are TGTGCCAGTAGTATACGGCTAGCGGGAGAAGAGACCCAGTACTTC. Translating it yields CASSIRLAGEETQYF.

The rearrangement joins TRBV30 to TRBJ1-3, with D hard to call. CDR3 length: 15 amino acids. Looked up from germline, CDR1 is GTSNPN and CDR2 is SVGIG (reference sequence). V was cut by 4 bases and J by 5 bases, with 18 bases left in between. DNA for the CDR3: TGTGCCTGGAACCCAAAAGGAGCAGCCCGAAACACCATATATTTT. Amino acid sequence: CAWNPKGAARNTIYF.